This TCR beta chain was sequenced in a study of graft-versus-host responses after intestinal transplantation. At the level of the study: Induction with anti-thymocyte globulin, then tacrolimus and steroids for about 3 years, was given to all recipients. Study results and caveats: The study associated peak circulating GvH clone levels with early post-transplant HvG declines. Patients with graft-donor T cell macrochimerism had high graft-versus-host to host-versus-graft clonal ratios in allografts. Present in recipient marrow, GvH clones included some that appeared first in ileum or blood.

Trimming removed 2 bases at V and 3 bases at J, with 13 bases between. The V gene's germline CDR1 is SNHLY and CDR2 FYNNEI. This CDR3 has 15 residues. Concerning this clone itself: No antigen is known for it.

Assay used: immunoSEQ multiplex PCR; TCRdb lists only in-frame clones, some missing. The table includes tens of thousands of clones, over 85% detected once. This receptor was identified in a human donor who was the organ donor for an intestinal transplant. V is TRBV2 and J is TRBJ2-5; D not resolved. Sequencing used unstimulated CD8+ T cells sorted from spleen or lymph node cells, obtained before transplant. CDR3 amino acids: CASSEPPIRKETQYF. CDR3 sequence (DNA): TGTGCCAGCAGTGAACCCCCTATAAGAAAAGAGACCCAGTACTTC.